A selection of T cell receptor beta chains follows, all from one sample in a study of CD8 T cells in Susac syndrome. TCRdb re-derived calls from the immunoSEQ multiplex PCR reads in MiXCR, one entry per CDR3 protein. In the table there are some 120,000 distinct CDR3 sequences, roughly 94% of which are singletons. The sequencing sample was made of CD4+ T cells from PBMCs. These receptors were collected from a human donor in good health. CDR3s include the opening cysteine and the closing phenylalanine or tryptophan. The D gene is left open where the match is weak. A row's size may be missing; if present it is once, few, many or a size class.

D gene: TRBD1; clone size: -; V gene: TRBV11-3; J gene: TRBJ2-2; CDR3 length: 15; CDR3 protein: CASSLRTGSNGELFF; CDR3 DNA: TGTGCCAGCAGCTTAAGGACAGGTTCTAACGGGGAGCTGTTTTTT
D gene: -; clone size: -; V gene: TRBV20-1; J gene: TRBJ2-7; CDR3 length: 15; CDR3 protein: CSASTPILQSGEQYF; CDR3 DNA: TGCAGTGCCTCGACCCCTATACTACAATCGGGCGAGCAGTACTTC
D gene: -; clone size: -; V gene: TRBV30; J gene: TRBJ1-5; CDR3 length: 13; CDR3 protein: CAWSGQVNQPQHF; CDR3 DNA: TGTGCCTGGAGTGGGCAGGTAAATCAGCCCCAGCATTTT
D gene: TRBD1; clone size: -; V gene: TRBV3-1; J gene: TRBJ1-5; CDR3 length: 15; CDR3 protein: CASSQGAGGKQPQHF; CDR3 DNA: TGTGCCAGCAGCCAAGGGGCAGGGGGCAAACAGCCCCAGCATTTT
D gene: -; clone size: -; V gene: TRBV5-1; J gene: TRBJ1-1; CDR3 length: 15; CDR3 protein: CASSQGSGENTEAFF; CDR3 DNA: TGCGCCAGCAGCCAGGGTTCCGGCGAGAACACTGAAGCTTTCTTT
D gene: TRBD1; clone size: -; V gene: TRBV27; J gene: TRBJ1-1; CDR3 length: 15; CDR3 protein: CASSLGQGGFAEAFF; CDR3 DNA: TGTGCCAGCAGTCTGGGACAGGGAGGATTTGCTGAAGCTTTCTTT
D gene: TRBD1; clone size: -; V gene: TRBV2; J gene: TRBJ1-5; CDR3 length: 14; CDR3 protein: CASNVQGANQPQHF; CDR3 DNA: TGTGCCAGCAACGTACAGGGGGCTAATCAGCCCCAGCATTTT
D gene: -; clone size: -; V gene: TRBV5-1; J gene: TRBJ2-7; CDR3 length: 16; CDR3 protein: CASSLDGGGIRNEQYF; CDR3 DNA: TGCGCCAGCAGCTTGGACGGAGGGGGCATTAGGAACGAGCAGTACTTC
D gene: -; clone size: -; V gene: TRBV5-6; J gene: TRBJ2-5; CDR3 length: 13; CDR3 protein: CASSFLNQETQYF; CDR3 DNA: TGTGCCAGCAGCTTCCTTAACCAAGAGACCCAGTACTTC
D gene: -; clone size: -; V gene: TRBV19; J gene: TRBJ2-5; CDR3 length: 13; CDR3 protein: CASSIRTEGAQYF; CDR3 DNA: TGTGCCAGTAGTATCCGGACTGAAGGGGCCCAGTACTTC
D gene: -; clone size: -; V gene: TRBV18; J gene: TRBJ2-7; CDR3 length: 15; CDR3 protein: CASVTTAGSSYEQYF; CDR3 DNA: TGTGCCAGCGTCACCACGGCGGGATCGTCCTACGAGCAGTACTTC
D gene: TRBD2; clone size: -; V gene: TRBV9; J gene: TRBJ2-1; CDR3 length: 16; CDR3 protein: CASSAVAGQSYNEQFF; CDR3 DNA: TGTGCCAGCAGCGCGGTAGCGGGCCAATCTTACAATGAGCAGTTCTTC
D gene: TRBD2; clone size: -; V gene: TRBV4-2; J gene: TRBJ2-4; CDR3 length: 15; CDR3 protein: CASSQDGTSKNIQYF; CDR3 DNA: TGTGCCAGCAGCCAAGACGGGACTAGTAAAAACATTCAGTACTTC
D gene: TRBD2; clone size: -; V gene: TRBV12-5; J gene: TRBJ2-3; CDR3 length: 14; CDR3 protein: CASGNGLAPDTQYF; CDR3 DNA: TGTGCTAGTGGCAACGGACTAGCGCCTGATACGCAGTATTTT
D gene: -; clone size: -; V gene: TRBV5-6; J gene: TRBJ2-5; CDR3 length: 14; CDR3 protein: CASSLAGYQETQYF; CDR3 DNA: TGTGCCAGCAGCTTGGCCGGCTACCAAGAGACCCAGTACTTC
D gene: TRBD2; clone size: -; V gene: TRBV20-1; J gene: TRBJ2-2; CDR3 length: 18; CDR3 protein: CSARRLAGGRGNTGELFF; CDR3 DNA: TGCAGTGCTAGGCGACTAGCGGGGGGCCGAGGGAACACCGGGGAGCTGTTTTTT
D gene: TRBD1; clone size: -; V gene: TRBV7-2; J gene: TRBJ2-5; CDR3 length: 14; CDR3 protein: CASSWDRGRETQYF; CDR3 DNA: TGTGCCAGCAGCTGGGACAGGGGGCGAGAGACCCAGTACTTC
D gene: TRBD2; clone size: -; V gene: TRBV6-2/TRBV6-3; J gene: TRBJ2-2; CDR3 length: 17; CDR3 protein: CASSRTSGRELAGELFF; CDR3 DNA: TGTGCCAGCAGCCGGACTAGCGGGAGAGAGTTAGCCGGGGAGCTGTTTTTT
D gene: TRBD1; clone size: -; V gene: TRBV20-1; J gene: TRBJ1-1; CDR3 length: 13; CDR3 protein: CSAAGQGASEAFF; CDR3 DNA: TGCAGTGCTGCTGGACAGGGGGCAAGTGAAGCTTTCTTT
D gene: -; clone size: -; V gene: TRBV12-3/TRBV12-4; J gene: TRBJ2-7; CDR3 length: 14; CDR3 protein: CASRQQGLSYEQYF; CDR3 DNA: TGTGCCAGCAGACAACAGGGATTATCCTACGAGCAGTACTTC
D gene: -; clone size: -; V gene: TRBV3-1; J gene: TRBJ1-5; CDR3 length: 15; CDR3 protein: CASSHNTGLNQPQHF; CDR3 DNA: TGTGCCAGCAGCCATAATACAGGGCTCAATCAGCCCCAGCATTTT
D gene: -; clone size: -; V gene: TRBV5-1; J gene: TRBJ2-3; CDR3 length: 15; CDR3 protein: CASSLAGGGTDTQYF; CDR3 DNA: TGCGCCAGCAGCTTGGCCGGAGGTGGCACAGATACGCAGTATTTT
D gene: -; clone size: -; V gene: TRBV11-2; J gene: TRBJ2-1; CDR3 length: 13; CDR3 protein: CASTHTGYNEQFF; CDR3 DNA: TGTGCCAGCACCCACACGGGCTACAATGAGCAGTTCTTC
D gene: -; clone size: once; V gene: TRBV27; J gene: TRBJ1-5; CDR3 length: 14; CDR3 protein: CASSLWAGNQPQHF; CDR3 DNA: TGTGCCAGCAGTTTATGGGCAGGCAATCAGCCCCAGCATTTT
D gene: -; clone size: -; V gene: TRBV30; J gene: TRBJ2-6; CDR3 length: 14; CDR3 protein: CAWSRGAGANVLTF; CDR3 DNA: TGTGCCTGGAGTAGGGGGGCTGGGGCCAACGTCCTGACTTTC
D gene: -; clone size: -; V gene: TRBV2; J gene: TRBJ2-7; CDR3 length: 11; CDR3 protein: CASSEWYEQYF; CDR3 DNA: TGTGCCAGCAGTGAATGGTACGAGCAGTACTTC
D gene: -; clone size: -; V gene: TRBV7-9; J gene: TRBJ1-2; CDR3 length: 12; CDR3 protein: CASSFEQTGYTF; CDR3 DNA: TGTGCCAGCAGCTTTGAGCAGACGGGCTACACCTTC
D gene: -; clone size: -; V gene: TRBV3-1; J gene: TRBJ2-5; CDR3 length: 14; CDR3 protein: CASNLPGFQETQYF; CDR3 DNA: TGTGCCAGCAACCTCCCGGGTTTCCAAGAGACCCAGTACTTC
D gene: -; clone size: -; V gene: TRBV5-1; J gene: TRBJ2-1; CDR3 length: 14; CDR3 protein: CASSFSDSYNEQFF; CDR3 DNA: TGCGCCAGCAGCTTTAGCGACTCCTACAATGAGCAGTTCTTC
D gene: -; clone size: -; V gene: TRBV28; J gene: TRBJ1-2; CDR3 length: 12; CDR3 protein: CASSPGIYGYTF; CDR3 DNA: TGTGCCAGCAGCCCCGGCATCTATGGCTACACCTTC
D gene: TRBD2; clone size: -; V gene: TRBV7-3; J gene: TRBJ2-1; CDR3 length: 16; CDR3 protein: CASSLISGRAYNEQFF; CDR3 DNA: TGTGCCAGCAGCTTAATCAGCGGGAGGGCTTACAATGAGCAGTTCTTC
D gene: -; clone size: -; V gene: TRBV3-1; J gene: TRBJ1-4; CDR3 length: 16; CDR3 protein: CASSPAIGQGSEKLFF; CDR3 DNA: TGTGCCAGCAGCCCTGCAATAGGCCAGGGGAGTGAAAAACTGTTTTTT
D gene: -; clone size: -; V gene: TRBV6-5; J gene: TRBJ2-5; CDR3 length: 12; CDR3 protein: CASRSSEETQYF; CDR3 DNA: TGTGCCAGCAGATCCAGCGAAGAGACCCAGTACTTC
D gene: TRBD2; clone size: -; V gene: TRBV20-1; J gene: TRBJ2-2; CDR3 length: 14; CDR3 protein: CSAFSGTKTGELFF; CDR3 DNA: TGCAGTGCTTTTAGCGGGACGAAGACCGGGGAGCTGTTTTTT
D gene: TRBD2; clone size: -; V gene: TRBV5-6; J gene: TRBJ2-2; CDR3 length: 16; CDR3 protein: CASSLLAGVGTGELFF; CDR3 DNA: TGTGCCAGCAGCCTATTAGCGGGAGTAGGAACCGGGGAGCTGTTTTTT
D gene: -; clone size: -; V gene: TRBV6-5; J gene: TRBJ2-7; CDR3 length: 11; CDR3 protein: CASRYYDEQYF; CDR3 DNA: TGTGCCAGCAGGTACTACGACGAGCAGTACTTC
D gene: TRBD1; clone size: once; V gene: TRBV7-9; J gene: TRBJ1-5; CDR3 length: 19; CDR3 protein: CASSLAGTGRIFGNQPQHF; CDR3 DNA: TGTGCCAGCAGCTTAGCCGGGACAGGGCGTATATTTGGCAATCAGCCCCAGCATTTT
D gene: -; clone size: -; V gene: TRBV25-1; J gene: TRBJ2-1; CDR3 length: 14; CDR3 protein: CASSGSNSYNEQFF; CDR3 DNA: TGTGCCAGCAGTGGGTCGAACTCCTACAATGAGCAGTTCTTC
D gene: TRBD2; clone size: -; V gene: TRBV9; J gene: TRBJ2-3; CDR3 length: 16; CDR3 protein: CASSGLAGGNTDTQYF; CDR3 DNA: TGTGCCAGCAGCGGACTAGCGGGGGGAAACACAGATACGCAGTATTTT
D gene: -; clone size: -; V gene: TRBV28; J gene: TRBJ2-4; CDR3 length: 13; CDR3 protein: CASRDLAKNIQYF; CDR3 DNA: TGTGCCAGCAGAGATCTAGCCAAAAACATTCAGTACTTC
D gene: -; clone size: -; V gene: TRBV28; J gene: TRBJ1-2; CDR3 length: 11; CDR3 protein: CASSFDYGYTF; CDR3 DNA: TGTGCCAGCAGTTTCGACTATGGCTACACCTTC
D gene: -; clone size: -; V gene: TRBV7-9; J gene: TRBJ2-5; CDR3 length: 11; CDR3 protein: CAIRDGETQYF; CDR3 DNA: TGTGCCATCCGGGATGGGGAGACCCAGTACTTC
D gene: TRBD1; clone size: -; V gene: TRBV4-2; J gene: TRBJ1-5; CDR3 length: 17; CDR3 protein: CASSQDLGQGRNQPQHF; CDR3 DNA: TGTGCCAGCAGCCAAGATTTGGGACAGGGGCGCAATCAGCCCCAGCATTTT
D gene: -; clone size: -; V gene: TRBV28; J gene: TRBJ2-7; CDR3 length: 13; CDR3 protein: CASRSSLSGEQYF; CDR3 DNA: TGTGCCAGCAGGAGTAGTTTGTCCGGCGAGCAGTACTTC
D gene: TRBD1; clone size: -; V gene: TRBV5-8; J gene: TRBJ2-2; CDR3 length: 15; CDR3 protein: CASSPAGGWTGELFF; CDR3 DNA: TGTGCCAGCAGCCCAGCAGGGGGCTGGACCGGGGAGCTGTTTTTT
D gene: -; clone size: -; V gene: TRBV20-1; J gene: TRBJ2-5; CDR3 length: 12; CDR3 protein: CSASVGRETQYF; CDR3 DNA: TGCAGTGCTAGTGTCGGGCGGGAGACCCAGTACTTC
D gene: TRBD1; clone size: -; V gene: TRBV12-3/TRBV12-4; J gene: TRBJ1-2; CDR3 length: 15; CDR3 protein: CASSSTGTVPYGYTF; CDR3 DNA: TGTGCCAGCAGTTCGACCGGGACAGTTCCTTATGGCTACACCTTC
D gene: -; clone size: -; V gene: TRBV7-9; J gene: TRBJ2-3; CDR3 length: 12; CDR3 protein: CAGLGSTDTQYF; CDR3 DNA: TGTGCCGGTCTAGGGAGCACAGATACGCAGTATTTT
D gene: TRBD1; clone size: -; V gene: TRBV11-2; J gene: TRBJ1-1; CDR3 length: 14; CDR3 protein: CASSPGGYKTEAFF; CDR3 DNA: TGTGCCAGCAGCCCAGGGGGATATAAGACTGAAGCTTTCTTT
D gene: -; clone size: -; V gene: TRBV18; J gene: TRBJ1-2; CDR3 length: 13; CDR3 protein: CTSSPEGNYGYTF; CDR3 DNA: TGTACCAGCTCACCAGAAGGGAACTATGGCTACACCTTC
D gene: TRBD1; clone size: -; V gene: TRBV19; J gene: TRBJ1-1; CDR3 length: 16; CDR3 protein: CASSPRGWTGDTEAFF; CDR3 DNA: TGTGCCAGTAGTCCCCGGGGTTGGACAGGGGACACTGAAGCTTTCTTT
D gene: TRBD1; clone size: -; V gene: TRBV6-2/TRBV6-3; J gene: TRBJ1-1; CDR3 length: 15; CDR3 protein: CASSYPTGPTTEAFF; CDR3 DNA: TGTGCCAGCAGTTACCCGACAGGGCCTACCACTGAAGCTTTCTTT
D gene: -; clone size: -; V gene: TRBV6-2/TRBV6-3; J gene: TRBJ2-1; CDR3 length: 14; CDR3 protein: CASSRGNSYNEQFF; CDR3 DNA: TGTGCCAGCAGTCGTGGGAACTCCTACAATGAGCAGTTCTTC
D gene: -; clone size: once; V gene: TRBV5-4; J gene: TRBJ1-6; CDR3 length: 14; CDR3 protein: CASSLERDYSPLHF; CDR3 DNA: TGTGCCAGCAGCTTGGAGCGGGATTATTCACCCCTCCACTTT